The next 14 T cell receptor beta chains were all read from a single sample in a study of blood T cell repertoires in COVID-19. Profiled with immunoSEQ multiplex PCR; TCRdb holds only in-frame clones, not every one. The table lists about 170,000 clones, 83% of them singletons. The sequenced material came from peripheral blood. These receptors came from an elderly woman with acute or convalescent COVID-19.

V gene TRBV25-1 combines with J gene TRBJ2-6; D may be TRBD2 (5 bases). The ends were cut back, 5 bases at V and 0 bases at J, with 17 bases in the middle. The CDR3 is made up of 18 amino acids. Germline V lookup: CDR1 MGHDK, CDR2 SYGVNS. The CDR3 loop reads CASSPTTQPSSGANVLTF. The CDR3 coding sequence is TGTGCCAGCAGTCCGACTACGCAGCCTTCCTCTGGGGCCAACGTCCTGACTTTC.

CDR3 region: CASSLGQGVGPSTDTQYF. The DNA for the CDR3 is TGTGCCAGCAGCCTGGGACAGGGGGTCGGACCTAGCACAGATACGCAGTATTTT. This rearrangement joins TRBV2 to TRBJ2-3, with 11 bases matching TRBD1. The trim removed 6 bases at V and 0 bases at J, leaving 11 bases unmatched. The CDR3 spans 18 residues. Germline V gene data show CDR1 as SNHLY and CDR2 as FYNNEI.

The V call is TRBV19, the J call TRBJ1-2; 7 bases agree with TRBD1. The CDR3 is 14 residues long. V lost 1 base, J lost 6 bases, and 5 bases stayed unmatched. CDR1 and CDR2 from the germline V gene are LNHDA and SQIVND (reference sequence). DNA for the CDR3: TGTGCCAGTAGTATAGTTGGAGGGGGCAATGGCTACACCTTC. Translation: CASSIVGGGNGYTF.

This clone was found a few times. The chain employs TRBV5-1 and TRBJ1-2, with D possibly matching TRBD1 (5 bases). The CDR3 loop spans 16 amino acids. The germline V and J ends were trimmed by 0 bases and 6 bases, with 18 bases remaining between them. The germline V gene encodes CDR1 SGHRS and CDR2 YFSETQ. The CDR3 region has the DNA TGCGCCAGCAGCTTGGCCACACTACCGACAGACCATGGCTACACCTTC. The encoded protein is CASSLATLPTDHGYTF.

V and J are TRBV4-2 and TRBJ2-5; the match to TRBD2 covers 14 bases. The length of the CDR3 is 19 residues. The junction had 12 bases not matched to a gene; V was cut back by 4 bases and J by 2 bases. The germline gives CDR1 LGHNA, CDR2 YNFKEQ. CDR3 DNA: TGTGCCAGCAGCCGGCATAGGACTAGCGGGGGGCGGGGGCAAGAGACCCAGTACTTC. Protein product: CASSRHRTSGGRGQETQYF.

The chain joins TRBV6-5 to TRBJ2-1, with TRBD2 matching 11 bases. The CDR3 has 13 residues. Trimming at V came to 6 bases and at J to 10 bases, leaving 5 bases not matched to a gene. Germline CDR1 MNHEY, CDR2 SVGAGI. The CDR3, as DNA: TGTGCCAGCAGCGGGACTAGCGGTTCCGAGCAGTTCTTC. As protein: CASSGTSGSEQFF.

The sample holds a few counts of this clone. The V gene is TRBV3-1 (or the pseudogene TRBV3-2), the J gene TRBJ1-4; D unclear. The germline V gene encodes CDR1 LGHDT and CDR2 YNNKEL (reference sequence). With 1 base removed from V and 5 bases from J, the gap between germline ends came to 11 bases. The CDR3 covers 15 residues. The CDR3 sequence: CASSQGAPVNEKLFF. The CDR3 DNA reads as TGTGCCAGCAGCCAAGGTGCGCCGGTGAATGAAAAACTGTTTTTT.

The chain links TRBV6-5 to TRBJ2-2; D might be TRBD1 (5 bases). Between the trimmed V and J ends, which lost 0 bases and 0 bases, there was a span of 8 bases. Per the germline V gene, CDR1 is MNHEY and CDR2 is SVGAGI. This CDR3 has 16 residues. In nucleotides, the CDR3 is TGTGCCAGCAGTTACTCTTCAGGGTCGAACACCGGGGAGCTGTTTTTT. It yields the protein CASSYSSGSNTGELFF.

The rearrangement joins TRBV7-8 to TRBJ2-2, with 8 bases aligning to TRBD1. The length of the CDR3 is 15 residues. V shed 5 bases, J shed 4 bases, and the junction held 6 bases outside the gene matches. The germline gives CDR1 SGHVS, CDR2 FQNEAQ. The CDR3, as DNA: TGTGCCAGCAGCGCCGGGACAGGAATCACCGGGGAGCTGTTTTTT. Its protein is CASSAGTGITGELFF.

The chain's CDR3 is CASSLPSRGTNTGELFF. The DNA of the CDR3 is TGCGCCAGCAGCCTTCCCTCCAGGGGGACGAACACCGGGGAGCTGTTTTTT. The J gene is TRBJ2-2, the V gene TRBV4-1; 7 bases map to TRBD1. CDR3 size: 17 residues. Looked up from germline, CDR1 is MGHRA and CDR2 is YSYEKL. The junction had 8 bases not matched to a gene; V was cut back by 4 bases and J by 0 bases.

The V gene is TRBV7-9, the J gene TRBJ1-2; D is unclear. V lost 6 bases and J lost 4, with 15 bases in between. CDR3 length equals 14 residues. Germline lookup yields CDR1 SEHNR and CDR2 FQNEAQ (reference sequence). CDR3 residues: CASRPTEASYGYTF. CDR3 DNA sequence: TGTGCCAGCAGACCAACTGAGGCTAGCTATGGCTACACCTTC.

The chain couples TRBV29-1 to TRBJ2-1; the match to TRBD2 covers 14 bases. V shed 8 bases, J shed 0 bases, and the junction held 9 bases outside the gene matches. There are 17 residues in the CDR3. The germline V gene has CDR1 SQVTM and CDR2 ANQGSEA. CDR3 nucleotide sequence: TGCAGCACCAGGACTAGCGGGAGGATTAGCTCCTACAATGAGCAGTTCTTC. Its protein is CSTRTSGRISSYNEQFF.

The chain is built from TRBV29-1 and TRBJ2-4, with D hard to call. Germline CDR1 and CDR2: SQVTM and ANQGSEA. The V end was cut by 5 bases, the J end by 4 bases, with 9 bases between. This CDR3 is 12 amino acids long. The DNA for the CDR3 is TGCAGCGTTCTCGAGACTAAAAACATTCAGTACTTC. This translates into CSVLETKNIQYF.

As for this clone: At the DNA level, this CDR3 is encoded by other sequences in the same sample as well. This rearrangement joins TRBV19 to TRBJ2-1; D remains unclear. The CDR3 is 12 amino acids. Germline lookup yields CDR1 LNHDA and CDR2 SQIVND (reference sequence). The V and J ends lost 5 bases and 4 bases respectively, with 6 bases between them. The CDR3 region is CASSPLYNEQFF. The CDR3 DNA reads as TGTGCCAGTAGTCCTCTGTACAATGAGCAGTTCTTC.